This T cell receptor beta chain was retrieved from a study of Graves' ophthalmopathy and Graves' hyperthyroidism. The authors amplified TCR beta CDR3 regions, and they did so from RNA transcripts for repertoire sequencing. Second-round multiplex PCR came after first-round RT-PCR with HTBI primers. MiXCR was run by TCRdb on the multiplex PCR reads, yielding one entry per CDR3 protein. The sample has 300,000 or so distinct CDR3 sequences; about a sixth are singletons. This clonotype was counted at least ten times. The CDR3 is made up of 14 amino acids. The V end lost 5 bases, the J end lost 0 bases, and 11 bases lay between the germline ends. Germline CDR1 GTSNPN, CDR2 SVGIG (reference sequence).

This sequence was found in an adult man with Graves' ophthalmopathy. This chain joins TRBV30 and TRBJ1-3; TRBD1 is a possible D gene (5 bases). The sequencing sample was made of peripheral blood. CDR3 sequence reads: CAWGAGASGNTIYF. CDR3 nucleotides: TGTGCCTGGGGGGCAGGTGCCTCTGGAAACACCATATATTTT.